Each of the 31 T cell receptor beta chains below was sequenced from the same sample in a study of a mutant IDH1 vaccine in newly diagnosed glioma. As for time point: week 35, safety follow-up. Doses comprised 300 ug of mutant IDH1 20-mer peptide each, plus topical imiquimod. Using immunoSEQ multiplex PCR, the repertoire was profiled, and TCRdb retains in-frame clones only, with some absent. The sample has about 56,000 clones, roughly 90% seen once. Antigens of these TCRs are unknown. The material sequenced was PBMCs, taken from a glioma patient whose treatment included an IDH1 peptide vaccine. The receptors shown here come from a man aged 35 to 55 with glioma.

V and J are TRBV5-1 and TRBJ1-1; 7 bases align to TRBD1. This CDR3 has 14 residues. V lost 5 bases to trimming and J lost 1 base; unmatched junction nucleotides: 5. Germline assignment: CDR1 SGHRS and CDR2 YFSETQ. CDR3 sequence reads: CASRYQGGNTEAFF. The CDR3, as DNA: TGCGCCAGCAGGTACCAGGGGGGGAACACTGAAGCTTTCTTT.

The genes are TRBV10-3 and TRBJ2-7, with 11 bases that match TRBD1. The CDR3 consists of 12 residues. Trimming took 9 bases from V and 4 from J; bases not matched to a gene: 2. Looked up from germline, CDR1 is ENHRY and CDR2 is SYGVKD. CDR3 coding DNA: TGTGCCATTGGACAGGGGGCTTACGAGCAGTACTTC. Translation gives CAIGQGAYEQYF.

The chain recombines TRBV7-2 with TRBJ2-7; no reliable D call. CDR1 is SGHTA and CDR2 is FQGNSA in the germline V gene. The CDR3 is made up of 15 amino acids. V was clipped by 5 bases and J by 0 bases, with 14 bases between them. CDR3 nucleotides: TGTGCCAGCAGCATACGAGCGACACCCTCCTACGAGCAGTACTTC. Translation gives CASSIRATPSYEQYF.

This chain joins TRBV18 and TRBJ2-7, with a possible D match to TRBD2 (5 bases). Germline CDR1 reads KGHSH; CDR2 reads LQKENI. Trimming shortened V by 9 bases and J by 2 bases, and 14 bases separated the two germline ends. The CDR3 is 13 amino acids. CDR3 in DNA: TGTGCCAGTGCGACCGGGGAAACCTACGAGCAGTACTTC. This gives the protein CASATGETYEQYF.

This rearrangement joins TRBV4-2 to TRBJ2-7; D gene ambiguous. CDR3 length: 11 amino acids. Trimming pared 0 bases from V and 13 bases from J, leaving 10 bases between. Germline values: CDR1 LGHNA, CDR2 YNFKEQ. CDR3 DNA sequence: TGTGCCAGCAGCCAAGAGAACGTCCTTTACTTC. Translating it yields CASSQENVLYF.

The chain employs TRBV4-3 and TRBJ2-1, with 7 bases identical to TRBD2. The CDR3 contains 18 residues. Trimming took 3 bases from V and 3 from J; bases not matched to a gene: 14. Germline V gives CDR1 LGHNA, CDR2 YSLEER. The CDR3 DNA reads as TGCGCCAGCAGCCAGGTCCTTGCGGCTAGCGGTTTCTACAATGAGCAGTTCTTC. It codes for CASSQVLAASGFYNEQFF.

This clone was seen only a few times. The CDR3 DNA reads as TGTGCCATCAGTGAGTCGGGATATAGCACAGATACGCAGTATTTT. Translated, it gives CAISESGYSTDTQYF. V is TRBV10-3 and J is TRBJ2-3, with D unclear. Trimming took off 0 bases at V and 0 bases at J, with 7 bases between the two ends. This CDR3 is 15 amino acids long. Germline CDR1 reads ENHRY; CDR2 reads SYGVKD.

This clone appeared a single time. In nucleotides, the CDR3 is TGTGCCAGCACCCGACAGAGAAACTACAATGAGCAGTTCTTC. It translates to CASTRQRNYNEQFF. This sequence joins TRBV13 and TRBJ2-1; perhaps TRBD1 as D (5 bases). There are 14 residues in the CDR3. V was cut by 7 bases and J by 3 bases, with 13 bases left in between. Germline CDR1 and CDR2: PRHDT and FYEKMQ (reference sequence).

The chain joins TRBV29-1 to TRBJ2-1, with TRBD2 identical over 11 bases. CDR1 and CDR2 from the germline V gene are SQVTM and ANQGSEA. The CDR3 is 16 amino acids. Trimming took 6 bases from V and 3 from J; bases not matched to a gene: 10. In DNA form, the CDR3 reads TGCAGCGTGGAGGGGACTAGCGGATTTCTCTACAATGAGCAGTTCTTC. Encoded protein: CSVEGTSGFLYNEQFF.

V and J are TRBV9 and TRBJ1-5, with D unresolved. This CDR3 has 15 residues. The V end lost 0 bases, the J end lost 0 bases, and 7 bases lay between the germline ends. In germline, CDR1 is SGDLS, CDR2 YYNGEE. The CDR3 bases are TGTGCCAGCAGCGTAGACGGATATAGCAATCAGCCCCAGCATTTT. Protein: CASSVDGYSNQPQHF.

V gene TRBV5-1 combines with J gene TRBJ2-6, with 8 bases that match TRBD1. Per germline, CDR1 SGHRS and CDR2 YFSETQ. The CDR3 loop spans 15 amino acids. With V trimmed by 5 bases and J by 2 bases, 3 bases remained unmatched. The CDR3 spells CASSPQGAGANVLTF. In DNA, the CDR3 is TGCGCCAGCAGTCCACAGGGGGCTGGGGCCAACGTCCTGACTTTC.

This chain joins TRBV25-1 and TRBJ2-7; D is perhaps TRBD1 (6 bases). V dropped 4 bases and J dropped 6 bases, with 25 bases sitting between them. CDR3 size: 17 residues. Germline CDR1 MGHDK, CDR2 SYGVNS. The CDR3: CASSATVGRGQYAEQYF. CDR3 DNA sequence: TGTGCCAGCAGTGCTACCGTTGGTCGGGGACAATATGCCGAGCAGTACTTC.

This clone was recorded only once. This chain joins TRBV19 and TRBJ1-2; D might be TRBD1 (6 bases). The CDR3 extends over 14 amino acids. Germline V gene sequence: CDR1 LNHDA, CDR2 SQIVND (reference sequence). Trimming removed 10 bases from V and 4 bases from J, with 19 bases in between. The CDR3 protein is CATQSDSSVYGYTF. CDR3 in DNA: TGTGCCACCCAATCGGACAGCTCCGTCTATGGCTACACCTTC. Based on the CDR3 plus reference TRBV19 and TRBJ1-2, the full variable domain is DGGITQSPKYLFRKEGQNVTLSCEQNLNHDAMYWYRQDPGQGLRLIYYSQIVNDFQKGDIAEGYSVSREKKESFPLTVTSAQKNPTAFYLCATQSDSSVYGYTFGSGTRLTVV.

This rearrangement joins TRBV19 to TRBJ2-3; possibly TRBD2 for D (6 bases). V was shortened by 10 bases and J by 2 bases, with 16 bases between the two germline ends. The CDR3 has 14 residues. Germline V gives CDR1 LNHDA, CDR2 SQIVND (reference sequence). As DNA, the CDR3 is TGTGCCACCCTGCGGGATAGCGACACAGATACGCAGTATTTT. It codes for CATLRDSDTDTQYF.

V usage is TRBV7-9 and J usage is TRBJ2-7; D unclear. Trimming cost V 3 bases and J 3 bases, with 12 bases left between them. This CDR3 contains 14 residues. Germline-derived CDR1 and CDR2 are SEHNR and FQNEAQ (reference sequence). The CDR3 sequence: CASSFSTARYEQYF. The CDR3 region has the DNA TGTGCCAGCAGCTTCTCGACTGCGCGCTACGAGCAGTACTTC.

This clone was picked up a small number of times. The CDR3 sequence is CASSFSGQGSPGAYGYTF. The CDR3 DNA follows: TGTGCCAGCAGTTTCTCCGGACAGGGGTCCCCCGGGGCCTATGGCTACACCTTC. The genes are TRBV28 and TRBJ1-2, with 9 bases identical to TRBD1. Germline-derived CDR1 and CDR2 are MDHEN and SYDVKM. Trimming at V came to 3 bases and at J to 4 bases, leaving 15 bases not matched to a gene. The CDR3 has 18 amino acids.

The chain is built from TRBV4-3 and TRBJ2-1, with 10 positions matching TRBD2. There are 13 residues in the CDR3. In germline, CDR1 is LGHNA, CDR2 YSLEER. The ends lost 0 bases at V and 14 bases at J; junction bases unmatched: 4. The CDR3 sequence: CASSQERTSGEFF. The CDR3 region has the DNA TGCGCCAGCAGCCAAGAGCGGACTAGCGGAGAGTTCTTC.

This CDR3 reads CASSRDLDTQYF. CDR3 DNA sequence: TGTGCCAGCAGCCGGGACCTCGATACGCAGTATTTT. This chain uses TRBV2 with TRBJ2-3, with D tentatively TRBD1 or TRBD2 (5 bases each). V lost 6 bases to trimming and J lost 6 bases, with 10 bases between them. The germline CDR1 and CDR2 sequences are SNHLY and FYNNEI. This CDR3 spans 12 amino acids.

The V and J genes are TRBV2 and TRBJ2-1, with D tentatively TRBD1 or TRBD2 (5 bases each). CDR1 and CDR2 from the germline V gene are SNHLY and FYNNEI. Trimming left V 6 bases short and J 5 bases short, with 17 bases between. The CDR3 is 15 amino acids. The CDR3 sequence: CASSNRDRENNEQFF. In DNA, the CDR3 is TGTGCCAGCAGCAACCGGGACCGCGAAAACAATGAGCAGTTCTTC.

The rearrangement uses TRBV7-9 and TRBJ2-7, with 7 positions matching TRBD1. Trimming at V came to 5 bases and at J to 0 bases, leaving 4 bases not matched to a gene. CDR1 and CDR2 from the germline V gene are SEHNR and FQNEAQ (reference sequence). The CDR3 consists of 14 residues. Here the CDR3 reads CASSQDRTSYEQYF. DNA for the CDR3: TGTGCCAGCAGCCAGGACAGGACCTCCTACGAGCAGTACTTC.

The chain recombines TRBV4-1 with TRBJ2-1; 9 bases agree with TRBD2. This CDR3 spans 17 amino acids. Germline assignment: CDR1 MGHRA and CDR2 YSYEKL. V shed 0 bases, J shed 5 bases, and the junction held 8 bases outside the gene matches. CDR3 in DNA: TGCGCCAGCAGCCAAGAAACTGAGACTAGCGGCCACAATGAGCAGTTCTTC. It translates to CASSQETETSGHNEQFF.

The rearrangement links TRBV27 to TRBJ2-7; D may match TRBD1 or TRBD2 (5 bases each). With 4 bases removed from V and 7 bases from J, the gap between germline ends came to 17 bases. From germline, CDR1 is MNHEY and CDR2 SMNVEV (reference sequence). This CDR3 is built from 14 residues. The DNA for the CDR3 is TGTGCCAGCAGTTGGGGTAGAGGGGCCTGGGAGCAGTACTTC. This codes for CASSWGRGAWEQYF.

The gene calls are TRBV5-1 and TRBJ2-7; perhaps TRBD1 as D (6 bases). CDR1 SGHRS and CDR2 YFSETQ come from the germline V gene. V dropped 4 bases and J dropped 2 bases, with 13 bases sitting between them. This CDR3 is 14 amino acids long. The CDR3 sequence is CASSDPGQTYEQYF. Here the CDR3 DNA reads TGCGCCAGCAGCGATCCGGGACAAACCTACGAGCAGTACTTC.

In this sample, this clone turned up a few times. The chain joins TRBV19 to TRBJ1-5; no firm D call. Between the trimmed V and J ends, which lost 6 bases and 3 bases, there was a span of 12 bases. Germline lookup yields CDR1 LNHDA and CDR2 SQIVND (reference sequence). This CDR3 spans 14 amino acids. The CDR3 protein is CASSPVGSNQPQHF. The DNA of the CDR3 is TGTGCCAGTAGCCCCGTAGGGTCCAATCAGCCCCAGCATTTT.

The V and J genes are TRBV7-2 and TRBJ1-1, with D unclear. The CDR3 consists of 14 residues. The germline CDR1 and CDR2 sequences are SGHTA and FQGNSA. V was trimmed by 0 bases and J by 5 bases, leaving 10 bases between them. CDR3 sequence (DNA): TGTGCCAGCAGCTTAGCGCTCAAAGGGACTGAAGCTTTCTTT. It is translated as CASSLALKGTEAFF.

The V call is TRBV4-1, the J call TRBJ2-3; 7 positions agree with TRBD2. CDR3 size: 15 residues. Germline values: CDR1 MGHRA, CDR2 YSYEKL. J lost 7 bases, V lost 1 base, and 8 bases had no gene match. The CDR3 region is CASSQALAEINTQYF. The CDR3 nucleotides read TGCGCCAGCAGCCAAGCTCTAGCGGAAATTAATACGCAGTATTTT.

The genes are TRBV4-1 and TRBJ2-7, with 8 bases that match TRBD1. CDR3 length: 16 amino acids. CDR1 is MGHRA, CDR2 YSYEKL, per germline. V shed 4 bases, J shed 0 bases, and the junction held 8 bases outside the gene matches. This chain's CDR3 is CASSPYGQGDSYEQYF. In DNA form, the CDR3 reads TGCGCCAGCAGCCCATACGGACAGGGCGACTCCTACGAGCAGTACTTC.

The chain uses TRBV7-9 and TRBJ2-7; 10 nucleotides agree with TRBD1. Trimming removed 6 bases from V and 4 bases from J; junction bases left unmatched: 3. CDR3 length equals 13 residues. The germline gives CDR1 SEHNR, CDR2 FQNEAQ (reference sequence). The CDR3 sequence is CASRRTGGYEQYF. The CDR3 coding sequence is TGTGCCAGCAGGCGGACAGGGGGATACGAGCAGTACTTC.

The CDR3 is CASSVLPEGTDTQYF. CDR3 DNA: TGTGCCAGCAGCGTCCTCCCGGAGGGCACAGATACGCAGTATTTT. This chain links TRBV9 with TRBJ2-3, with a tentative D call TRBD2 (5 bases). This CDR3 is built from 15 residues. Germline V gives CDR1 SGDLS, CDR2 YYNGEE. Trimming took 2 bases from V and 1 from J, leaving 11 bases between them.

The J gene is TRBJ2-7, the V gene TRBV5-4; TRBD1 matches 10 bases. CDR3 length: 15 amino acids. V gave up 6 bases and J gave up 4 bases; unmatched junction bases: 10. Germline V gene data show CDR1 as SGHNT and CDR2 as YYREEE (reference sequence). This CDR3 is CASNSGRDRGYEQYF. Here the CDR3 DNA reads TGTGCCAGCAACTCCGGGCGGGACAGGGGTTACGAGCAGTACTTC.

This chain joins TRBV4-2 and TRBJ2-7; D possibly corresponds to TRBD2 (5 bases). The CDR3 contains 14 residues. V lost 0 bases and J 3 bases, leaving 9 bases between the germline ends. The germline gives CDR1 LGHNA, CDR2 YNFKEQ. The CDR3 coding sequence is TGTGCCAGCAGCCAAGATCGCGGGTTCTACGAGCAGTACTTC. Translating gives CASSQDRGFYEQYF.